This is a list of T cell receptor beta chains from one sample in a study of blood T cell repertoires in COVID-19. The repertoire was sequenced with immunoSEQ multiplex PCR; TCRdb's copy has only in-frame clones and lacks some. This sample has more than 300,000 clones, with 85% to 90% found just once. The sequencing input was PBMCs or T cells enriched from blood (not recorded which). The receptors derive from a woman aged 18-29 years who had recovered from COVID-19. Both conserved end residues are part of each CDR3. The order of the fields is V gene, clone size, J gene, CDR3 protein. Size is omitted from some rows. Given values are once, few, many or a class for expanded clones.

V gene: TRBV18; clone size: .; J gene: TRBJ1-6; CDR3 protein: CASSPARDNSPLHF
V gene: TRBV2; clone size: .; J gene: TRBJ2-5; CDR3 protein: CASSKDPQGTQYF
V gene: TRBV15; clone size: .; J gene: TRBJ2-7; CDR3 protein: CATSRESGGGAGEQYF
V gene: TRBV7-2; clone size: .; J gene: TRBJ1-1; CDR3 protein: CASSFTENTEAFF
V gene: TRBV7-9; clone size: few; J gene: TRBJ2-7; CDR3 protein: CASNRRGQYEQYF
V gene: TRBV24-1; clone size: .; J gene: TRBJ2-1; CDR3 protein: CATSDSRLAVSSYNEQFF
V gene: TRBV19; clone size: .; J gene: TRBJ1-5; CDR3 protein: CASSFPSNQPQHF
V gene: TRBV7-9; clone size: .; J gene: TRBJ2-2; CDR3 protein: CASSYLAGELFF
V gene: TRBV27; clone size: once; J gene: TRBJ2-2; CDR3 protein: CASSLLTSLGTAGELFF
V gene: TRBV6-5; clone size: .; J gene: TRBJ1-3; CDR3 protein: CASSSRVAGNTIYF
V gene: TRBV28; clone size: .; J gene: TRBJ2-7; CDR3 protein: CASSFIGLAGSYEQYF
V gene: TRBV30; clone size: .; J gene: TRBJ1-5; CDR3 protein: CAWTGGDNQPQHF
V gene: TRBV5-6; clone size: .; J gene: TRBJ2-1; CDR3 protein: CASSLDRSGNWVNEQFF
V gene: TRBV10-3; clone size: .; J gene: TRBJ2-4; CDR3 protein: CAISGTGIGNIQYF
V gene: TRBV5-1; clone size: .; J gene: TRBJ1-1; CDR3 protein: CASSRAGVLEDTEAFF
V gene: TRBV6-1; clone size: few; J gene: TRBJ1-2; CDR3 protein: CASSGHQDRHLWYGYTF
V gene: TRBV5-1; clone size: .; J gene: TRBJ1-1; CDR3 protein: CASSLVAAGNTEAFF
V gene: TRBV29-1; clone size: few; J gene: TRBJ1-1; CDR3 protein: CSVVGQRFNTEAFF
V gene: TRBV9; clone size: .; J gene: TRBJ2-7; CDR3 protein: CASSPRGTGAYEQYF
V gene: TRBV19; clone size: .; J gene: TRBJ1-2; CDR3 protein: CASNPDTDNYGYTF
V gene: TRBV7-9; clone size: few; J gene: TRBJ2-2; CDR3 protein: CASSFLTAGELFF
V gene: TRBV7-2; clone size: .; J gene: TRBJ1-4; CDR3 protein: CASSLLSGTGDEKLFF
V gene: TRBV2; clone size: few; J gene: TRBJ1-5; CDR3 protein: CASSEGENSNQPQHF
V gene: TRBV3-1/TRBV3-2; clone size: .; J gene: TRBJ1-1; CDR3 protein: CASSQDWEGPAFF
V gene: TRBV18; clone size: .; J gene: TRBJ2-7; CDR3 protein: CASSPQSSGSGHEQYF
V gene: TRBV12-3/TRBV12-4; clone size: .; J gene: TRBJ1-1; CDR3 protein: CASSREYTEAFF
V gene: TRBV30; clone size: few; J gene: TRBJ1-1; CDR3 protein: CAWSHTERAFF
V gene: TRBV7-2; clone size: .; J gene: TRBJ2-3; CDR3 protein: CASSLTAPGLAGVPDTQYF
V gene: TRBV7-3; clone size: .; J gene: TRBJ2-7; CDR3 protein: CASSSHPREPREQYF
V gene: TRBV24-1; clone size: .; J gene: TRBJ1-2; CDR3 protein: CATSEQTGYGYTF
V gene: TRBV18; clone size: .; J gene: TRBJ2-1; CDR3 protein: CASSPGTSYGNEQFF
V gene: TRBV9; clone size: .; J gene: TRBJ2-1; CDR3 protein: CASSVSRNEQFF
V gene: TRBV3-1/TRBV3-2; clone size: .; J gene: TRBJ2-7; CDR3 protein: CASSSGTGVWEQYF
V gene: TRBV28; clone size: .; J gene: TRBJ1-1; CDR3 protein: CALGTRNTEAFF
V gene: TRBV2; clone size: .; J gene: TRBJ1-1; CDR3 protein: CASKGQGVPEAFF
V gene: TRBV19; clone size: .; J gene: TRBJ2-7; CDR3 protein: CAINPGSLYREYF
V gene: TRBV2; clone size: .; J gene: TRBJ2-5; CDR3 protein: CASSEGLAGGQETQYF
V gene: TRBV7-3; clone size: .; J gene: TRBJ2-6; CDR3 protein: CASSLILAGANVLTF
V gene: TRBV5-1; clone size: .; J gene: TRBJ1-3; CDR3 protein: CASSPGFYGNTIYF
V gene: TRBV5-1; clone size: .; J gene: TRBJ2-2; CDR3 protein: CASRRGITTGELFF
V gene: TRBV7-3; clone size: .; J gene: TRBJ1-1; CDR3 protein: CASSLDPGENTEAFF
V gene: TRBV11-3; clone size: once; J gene: TRBJ1-1; CDR3 protein: CASSLGQGRSEAFF
V gene: TRBV5-1; clone size: .; J gene: TRBJ2-5; CDR3 protein: CASSLVGRGSQETQYF
V gene: TRBV4-1; clone size: .; J gene: TRBJ1-6; CDR3 protein: CASSQDSRDNSPLHF
V gene: TRBV2; clone size: .; J gene: TRBJ2-7; CDR3 protein: CASSDPLGLPSSYEQYF
V gene: TRBV18; clone size: .; J gene: TRBJ2-2; CDR3 protein: CASSPTGLAGSTGELFF
V gene: TRBV3-1/TRBV3-2; clone size: .; J gene: TRBJ2-2; CDR3 protein: CASSQAFSLGGGVNTGELFF
V gene: TRBV25-1; clone size: .; J gene: TRBJ2-1; CDR3 protein: CASSVQEEEQFF
V gene: TRBV24-1; clone size: .; J gene: TRBJ2-3; CDR3 protein: CATSDSLLRGGVDTQYF
V gene: TRBV6-6; clone size: .; J gene: TRBJ2-7; CDR3 protein: CASVGRDRGSYEQYF
V gene: TRBV7-8; clone size: .; J gene: TRBJ2-3; CDR3 protein: CASSLVEGAPSTDTQYF
V gene: TRBV18; clone size: .; J gene: TRBJ2-2; CDR3 protein: CASSLTPDQDTGELFF
V gene: TRBV4-1; clone size: .; J gene: TRBJ1-2; CDR3 protein: CASSQDRRQGYGYTF
V gene: TRBV10-3; clone size: .; J gene: TRBJ1-5; CDR3 protein: CAISEWGQGSNQPQHF
V gene: TRBV28; clone size: once; J gene: TRBJ2-2; CDR3 protein: CASSPPMMSTGELFF